The T cell receptor (beta chain) under discussion was sequenced for a study of T cells in pancreatic ductal adenocarcinoma. Study-level findings and limits: Tumor and blood clonality did not differ significantly, about 0.11 versus 0.078.

A note on this clone: Its antigen is unknown.

Selected pancreatic ductal adenocarcinoma patients had undergone surgery without neoadjuvant therapy. Produced via immunoSEQ multiplex PCR; TCRdb's table is partial and in-frame only. The table records over 90,000 clones, nearly 95% of them present only once. Sequencing used PBMCs. The sequence came from a human donor with pancreatic ductal adenocarcinoma.

Here the CDR3 reads CASSSPGTGVEEQYF. CDR3 sequence (DNA): TGTGCCAGCAGTTCTCCCGGGACAGGGGTAGAGGAGCAGTACTTC. V gene TRBV28 combines with J gene TRBJ2-7; 10 bases agree with TRBD1. Germline lookup yields CDR1 MDHEN and CDR2 SYDVKM. The V gene end was trimmed by 4 bases and the J gene end by 7 bases; junction bases not matched to a gene: 10. The CDR3 sequence is 15 residues long. The full variable domain, in which reference TRBV28 and TRBJ2-7 provide the parts outside the CDR3, is DVKVTQSSRYLVKRTGEKVFLECVQDMDHENMFWYRQDPGLGLRLIYFSYDVKMKEKGDIPEGYSVSREKKERFSLILESASTNQTSMYLCASSSPGTGVEEQYFGPGTRLTVT.